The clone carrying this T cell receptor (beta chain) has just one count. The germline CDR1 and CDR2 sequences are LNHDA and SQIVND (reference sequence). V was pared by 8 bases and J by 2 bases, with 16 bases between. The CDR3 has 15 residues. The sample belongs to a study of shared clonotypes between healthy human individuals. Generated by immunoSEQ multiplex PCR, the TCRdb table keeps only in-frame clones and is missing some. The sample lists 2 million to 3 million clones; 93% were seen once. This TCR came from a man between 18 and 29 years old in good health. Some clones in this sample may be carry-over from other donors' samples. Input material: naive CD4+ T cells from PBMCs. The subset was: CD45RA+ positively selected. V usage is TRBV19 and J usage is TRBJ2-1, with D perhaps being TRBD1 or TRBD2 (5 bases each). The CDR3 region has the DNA TGTGCCAGTTCACATTACCAGGGACCCTACAATGAGCAGTTCTTC. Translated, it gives CASSHYQGPYNEQFF.